The entry below describes one TCR beta chain. The sample originates from a study of blood T cell repertoires in COVID-19. Turning to the study itself: PBMCs, B-cell-depleted T cells, or T cells provided the cDNA or gDNA that made up the material.

Using immunoSEQ multiplex PCR, the repertoire was profiled, and TCRdb retains in-frame clones only, with some absent. Of around 250,000 clones in the sample, about 84% were seen once. This CDR3 comprises 11 residues. V dropped 7 bases and J dropped 12 bases, with 12 bases sitting between them. The V gene's germline CDR1 is SNHLY and CDR2 FYNNEI. Sequencing was done on a sample of peripheral blood. This chain uses TRBV2 with TRBJ1-4; D ambiguous. This TCR was sampled from a man older than 75 with acute or convalescent COVID-19. The CDR3, as DNA: TGTGCCAGCAAATGGGCAGCCGAACTGTTTTTT. Translated, it gives CASKWAAELFF.